This T cell receptor (beta chain) is drawn from a study of beta chain features in type 1 diabetes. Per the germline V gene, CDR1 is LGHNA and CDR2 is YSLEER. The CDR3 extends over 15 amino acids. V lost 7 bases and J 0 bases, leaving 10 bases between the germline ends. Isolated RNA was reverse transcribed in full, so expressed TCRB transcripts were sequenced. Measured with immunoSEQ multiplex PCR; TCRdb has only the in-frame clones, and not every one. The data hold some 150,000 clones, with more than 9% observed a single time. This receptor was obtained from a man aged 18 to 30 in good health. Sequenced sample: naive CD4+ T cells from blood. The genes are TRBV4-3 and TRBJ1-6; D is perhaps TRBD1 (5 bases). CDR3 coding DNA: TGCGCCAGCACCCGGGGGAGCTCCTATAATTCACCCCTCCACTTT. Its protein is CASTRGSSYNSPLHF.